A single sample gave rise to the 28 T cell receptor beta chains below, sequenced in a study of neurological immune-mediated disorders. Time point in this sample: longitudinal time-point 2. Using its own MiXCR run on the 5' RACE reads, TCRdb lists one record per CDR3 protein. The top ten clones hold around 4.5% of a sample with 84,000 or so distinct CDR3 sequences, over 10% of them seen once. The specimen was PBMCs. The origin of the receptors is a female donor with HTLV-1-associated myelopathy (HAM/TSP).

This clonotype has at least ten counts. The CDR3 nucleotides are TGCGCCAGCAGGGAGCCCGAAAGAGGGATCCCCGGGGAGCTGTTTTTT. Its protein product is CASREPERGIPGELFF. This chain uses TRBV5-1 with TRBJ2-2; D possibly corresponds to TRBD2 (5 bases). Trimming removed 5 bases from V and 6 bases from J, with 20 bases in between. This CDR3 is built from 16 residues. Germline CDR1 reads SGHRS; CDR2 reads YFSETQ.

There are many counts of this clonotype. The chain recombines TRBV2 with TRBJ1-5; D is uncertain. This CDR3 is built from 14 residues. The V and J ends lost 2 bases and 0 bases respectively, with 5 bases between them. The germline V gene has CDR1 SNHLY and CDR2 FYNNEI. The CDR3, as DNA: TGTGCCAGCAGTGAAACAGATAGCAATCAGCCCCAGCATTTT. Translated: CASSETDSNQPQHF.

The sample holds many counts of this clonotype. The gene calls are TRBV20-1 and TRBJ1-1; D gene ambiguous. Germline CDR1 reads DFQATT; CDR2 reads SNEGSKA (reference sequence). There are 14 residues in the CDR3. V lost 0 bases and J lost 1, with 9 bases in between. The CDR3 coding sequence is TGCAGTGCTAGAGATCAACGGTGGAACACTGAAGCTTTCTTT. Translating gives CSARDQRWNTEAFF.

The CDR3 nucleotides are TGTGCCAGCAGTCTCACAGGGAGGGGAGCGTATTCACCCCTCCACTTT. Protein sequence: CASSLTGRGAYSPLHF. The chain carries TRBV12-3 or TRBV12-4 and TRBJ1-6; D perhaps matches TRBD1 (6 bases). The CDR3 length is 16 residues. The germline V and J ends were trimmed by 5 bases and 8 bases, with 19 bases remaining between them.

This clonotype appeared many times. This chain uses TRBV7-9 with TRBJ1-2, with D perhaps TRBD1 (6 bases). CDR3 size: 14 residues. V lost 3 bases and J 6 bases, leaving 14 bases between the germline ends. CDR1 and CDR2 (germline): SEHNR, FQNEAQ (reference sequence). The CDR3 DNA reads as TGTGCCAGCAGCTTGGGTTTCCCAGGGGATGGCTACACCTTC. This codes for CASSLGFPGDGYTF.

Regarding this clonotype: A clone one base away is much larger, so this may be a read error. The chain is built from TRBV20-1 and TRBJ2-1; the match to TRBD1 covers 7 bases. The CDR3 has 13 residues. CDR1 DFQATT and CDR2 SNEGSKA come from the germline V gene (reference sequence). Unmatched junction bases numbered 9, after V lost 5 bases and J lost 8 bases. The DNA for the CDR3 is TGCAGTGCTCCCCAAACACAGGGGTATGAGCAGTTCTTC. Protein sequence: CSAPQTQGYEQFF.

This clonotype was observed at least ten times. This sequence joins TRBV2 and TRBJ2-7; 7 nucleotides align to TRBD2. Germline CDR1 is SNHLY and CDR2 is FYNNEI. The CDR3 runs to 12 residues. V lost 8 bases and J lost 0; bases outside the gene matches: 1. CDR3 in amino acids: CASGGDSYEQYF. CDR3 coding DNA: TGTGCCAGCGGGGGGGACTCCTACGAGCAGTACTTC.

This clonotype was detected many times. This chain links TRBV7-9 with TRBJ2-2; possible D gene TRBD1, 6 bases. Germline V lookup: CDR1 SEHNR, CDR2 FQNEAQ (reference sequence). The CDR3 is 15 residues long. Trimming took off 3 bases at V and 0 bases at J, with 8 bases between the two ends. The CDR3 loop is CASSLGAANTGELFF. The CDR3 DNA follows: TGTGCCAGCAGCTTGGGGGCAGCGAACACCGGGGAGCTGTTTTTT.

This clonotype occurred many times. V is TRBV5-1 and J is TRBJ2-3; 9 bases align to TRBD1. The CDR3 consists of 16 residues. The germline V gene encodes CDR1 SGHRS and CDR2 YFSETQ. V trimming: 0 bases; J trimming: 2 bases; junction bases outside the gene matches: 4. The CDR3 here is CASSLGTGAYTDTQYF. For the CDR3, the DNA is TGCGCCAGCAGCTTGGGGACAGGGGCGTACACAGATACGCAGTATTTT.

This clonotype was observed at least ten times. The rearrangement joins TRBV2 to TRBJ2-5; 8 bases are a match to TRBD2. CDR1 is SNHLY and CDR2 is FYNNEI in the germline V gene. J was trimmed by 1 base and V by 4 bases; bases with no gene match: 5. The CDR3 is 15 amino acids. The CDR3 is CASSAGGGTQETQYF. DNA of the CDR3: TGTGCCAGCAGTGCCGGCGGGGGGACCCAAGAGACCCAGTACTTC.

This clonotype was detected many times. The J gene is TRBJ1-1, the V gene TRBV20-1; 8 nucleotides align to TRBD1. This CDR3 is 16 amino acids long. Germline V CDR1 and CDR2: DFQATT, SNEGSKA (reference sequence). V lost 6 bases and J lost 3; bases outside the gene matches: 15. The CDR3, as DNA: TGCAGTGCAGAGATGTGGACAGGGATATTGGACACTGAAGCTTTCTTT. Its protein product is CSAEMWTGILDTEAFF.

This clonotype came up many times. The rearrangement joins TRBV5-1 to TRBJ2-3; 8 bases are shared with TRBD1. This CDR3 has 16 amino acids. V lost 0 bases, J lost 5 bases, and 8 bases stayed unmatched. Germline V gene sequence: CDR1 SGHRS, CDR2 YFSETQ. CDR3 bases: TGCGCCAGCAGCTTGGGGACAGGGACACGACAAGATACGCAGTATTTT. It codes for CASSLGTGTRQDTQYF.

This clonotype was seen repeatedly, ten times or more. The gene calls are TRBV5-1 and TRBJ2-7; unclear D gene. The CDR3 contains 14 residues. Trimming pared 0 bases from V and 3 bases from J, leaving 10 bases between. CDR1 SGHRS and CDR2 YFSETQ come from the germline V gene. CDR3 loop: CASSLDLGNYEQYF. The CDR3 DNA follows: TGCGCCAGCAGCTTGGATCTGGGAAACTACGAGCAGTACTTC.

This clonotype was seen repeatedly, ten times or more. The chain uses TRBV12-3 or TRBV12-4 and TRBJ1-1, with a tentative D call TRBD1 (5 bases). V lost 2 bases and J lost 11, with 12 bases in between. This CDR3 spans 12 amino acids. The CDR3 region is CASSLSEGRAFF. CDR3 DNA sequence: TGTGCCAGCAGTTTATCGGAGGGGCGGGCTTTCTTT.

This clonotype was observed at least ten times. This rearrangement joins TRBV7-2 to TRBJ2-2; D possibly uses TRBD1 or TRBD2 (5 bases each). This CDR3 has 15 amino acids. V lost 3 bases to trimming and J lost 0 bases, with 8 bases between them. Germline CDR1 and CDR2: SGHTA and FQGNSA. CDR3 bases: TGTGCCAGCAGCTTTTGGGGGACGAACACCGGGGAGCTGTTTTTT. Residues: CASSFWGTNTGELFF.

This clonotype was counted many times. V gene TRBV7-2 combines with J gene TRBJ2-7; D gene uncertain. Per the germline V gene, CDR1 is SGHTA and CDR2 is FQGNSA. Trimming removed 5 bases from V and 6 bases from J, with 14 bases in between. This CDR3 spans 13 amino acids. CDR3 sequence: CASSRSGEGEQYF. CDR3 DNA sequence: TGTGCCAGCAGCCGTTCGGGCGAAGGCGAGCAGTACTTC.

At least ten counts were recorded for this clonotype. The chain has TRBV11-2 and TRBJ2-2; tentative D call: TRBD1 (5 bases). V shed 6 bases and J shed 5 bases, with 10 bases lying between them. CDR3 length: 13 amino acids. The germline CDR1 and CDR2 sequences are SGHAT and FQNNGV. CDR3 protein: CASSTQVTGELFF. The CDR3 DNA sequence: TGTGCCAGCAGTACACAGGTGACCGGGGAGCTGTTTTTT.

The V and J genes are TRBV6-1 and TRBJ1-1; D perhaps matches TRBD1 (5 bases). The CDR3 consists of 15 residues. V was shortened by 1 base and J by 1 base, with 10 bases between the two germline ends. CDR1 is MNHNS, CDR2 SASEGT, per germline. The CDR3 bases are TGTGCCAGCAGTGAAGTGGCAGGGAGGAACACTGAAGCTTTCTTT. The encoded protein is CASSEVAGRNTEAFF.

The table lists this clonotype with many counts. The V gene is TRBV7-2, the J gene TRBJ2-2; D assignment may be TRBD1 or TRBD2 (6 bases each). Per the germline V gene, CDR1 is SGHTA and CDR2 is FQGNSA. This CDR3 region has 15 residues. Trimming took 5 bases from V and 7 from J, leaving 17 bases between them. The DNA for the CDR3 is TGTGCCAGCAGCCTTTTAGGGGGGCAGTTCGGGGAGCTGTTTTTT. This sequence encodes CASSLLGGQFGELFF.

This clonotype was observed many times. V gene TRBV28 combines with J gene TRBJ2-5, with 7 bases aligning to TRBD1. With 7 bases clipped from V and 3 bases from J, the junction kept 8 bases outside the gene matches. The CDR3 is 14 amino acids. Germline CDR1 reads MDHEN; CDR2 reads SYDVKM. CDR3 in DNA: TGTGCCAGCAACTCCGGGACAGCAAAAGAGACCCAGTACTTC. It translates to CASNSGTAKETQYF.

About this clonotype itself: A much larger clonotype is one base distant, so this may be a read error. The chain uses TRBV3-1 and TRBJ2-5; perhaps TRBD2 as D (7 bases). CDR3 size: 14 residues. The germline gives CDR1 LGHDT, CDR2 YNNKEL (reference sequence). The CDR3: CASSQRGGQDTQYF. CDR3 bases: TGTGCCAGCAGCCAGAGGGGGGGGCAAGATACCCAGTACTTC.

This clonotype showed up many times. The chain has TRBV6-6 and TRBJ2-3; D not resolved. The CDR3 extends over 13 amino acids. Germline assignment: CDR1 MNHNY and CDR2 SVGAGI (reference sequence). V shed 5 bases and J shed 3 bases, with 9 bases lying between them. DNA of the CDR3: TGTGCCAGCAGTCGCACAGCGACAGATACGCAGTATTTT. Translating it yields CASSRTATDTQYF.

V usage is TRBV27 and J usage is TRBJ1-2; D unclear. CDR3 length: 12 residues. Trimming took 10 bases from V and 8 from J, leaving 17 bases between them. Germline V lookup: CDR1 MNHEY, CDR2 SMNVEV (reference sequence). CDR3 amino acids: CAISFCRKGYTF. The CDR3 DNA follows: TGTGCCATTAGTTTTTGCAGGAAGGGCTACACCTTC.

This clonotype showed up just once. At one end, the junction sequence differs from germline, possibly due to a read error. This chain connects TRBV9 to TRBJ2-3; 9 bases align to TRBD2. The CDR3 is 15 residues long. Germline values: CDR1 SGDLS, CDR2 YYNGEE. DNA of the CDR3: TGTGACAGCAGACCTAGCGGGGTCCGCACAGATACACAGTATTTT. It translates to CDSRPSGVRTDTQYF.

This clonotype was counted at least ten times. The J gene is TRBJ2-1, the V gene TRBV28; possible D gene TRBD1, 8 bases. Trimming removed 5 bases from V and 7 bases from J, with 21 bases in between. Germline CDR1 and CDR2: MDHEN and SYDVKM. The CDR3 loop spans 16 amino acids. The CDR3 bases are TGTGCCAGCAGTCGCGACAGGGGACTAACGAGAAATGAGCAGTTCTTC. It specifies CASSRDRGLTRNEQFF.

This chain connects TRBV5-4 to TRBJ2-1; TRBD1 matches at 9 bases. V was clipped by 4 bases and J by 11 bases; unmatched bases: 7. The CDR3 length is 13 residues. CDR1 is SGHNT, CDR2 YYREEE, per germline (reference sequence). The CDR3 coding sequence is TGTGCCAGCAGCCAGGGACAGGGTATTAAGCAGTTCTTC. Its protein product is CASSQGQGIKQFF.

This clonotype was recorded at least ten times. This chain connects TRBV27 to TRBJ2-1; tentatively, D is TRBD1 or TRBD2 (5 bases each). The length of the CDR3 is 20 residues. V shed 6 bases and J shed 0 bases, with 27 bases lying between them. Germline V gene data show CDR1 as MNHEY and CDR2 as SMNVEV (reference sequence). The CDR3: CASSRYLQVTSEGSYNEQFF. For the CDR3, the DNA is TGTGCCAGCAGCCGATACCTACAGGTAACCAGCGAGGGCTCCTACAATGAGCAGTTCTTC.

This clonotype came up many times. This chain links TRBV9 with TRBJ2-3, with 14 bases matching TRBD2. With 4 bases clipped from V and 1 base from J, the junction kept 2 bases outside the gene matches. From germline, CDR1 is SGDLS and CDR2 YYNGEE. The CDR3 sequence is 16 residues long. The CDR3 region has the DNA TGTGCCAGCAGCCCGGGACTAGCGGGGGGCACAGATACGCAGTATTTT. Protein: CASSPGLAGGTDTQYF. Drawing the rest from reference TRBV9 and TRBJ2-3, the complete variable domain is DSGVTQTPKHLITATGQRVTLRCSPRSGDLSVYWYQQSLDQGLQFLIQYYNGEERAKGNILERFSAQQFPDLHSELNLSSLELGDSALYFCASSPGLAGGTDTQYFGPGTRLTVL.